The source of this T cell receptor (beta chain) is a study of immune evolution from preneoplasia to lung adenocarcinoma. Study observations and caveats: Top clone frequencies peaked in normal lung, apparently declining through invasive adenocarcinoma.

Germline CDR1 and CDR2: SGHDT and YYEEEE. The CDR3 consists of 15 residues. The ends lost 5 bases at V and 2 bases at J; junction bases unmatched: 7. Only in-frame clones appear in the TCRdb table, and some are missing; sequencing was by immunoSEQ multiplex PCR. Altogether about 4,000 clones are present, roughly 86% being singletons, with the ten largest covering about 6.3%. Details on this clone: The antigen is undetermined.

Resections took place in Japan or China from the mid-2010s to the late 2010s. The chain uses TRBV5-6 and TRBJ2-1; 7 bases agree with TRBD1. The TCR sequence derives from a donor older than 65 with lung adenocarcinoma. Material for sequencing was FFPE minimally invasive lung adenocarcinoma tissue. The CDR3 loop is CASSSGQRPYNEQFF. The CDR3 DNA is TGTGCCAGCAGTTCGGGACAGAGGCCCTACAATGAGCAGTTCTTC.